The present T cell receptor (beta chain) was sequenced within a study of regulatory T cells in long-lasting Graves disease. V shed 5 bases, J shed 5 bases, and the junction held 6 bases outside the gene matches. This CDR3 is built from 14 residues. This clonotype came up many times. Stated time point: newly diagnosed GD, antithyroid drugs for less than 3 months. Following extraction of RNA from PBMCs, that RNA was used to make the TCR library. Diagnosis followed American Thyroid Association guidelines for Graves' disease. Relying on iRepertoire HTBI primers and Arm-PCR of CDR3 regions, the team built TCR beta libraries. TCRdb re-derived calls from the multiplex PCR reads in MiXCR, one entry per CDR3 protein. The repertoire holds around 400,000 distinct CDR3 sequences, with around a sixth as singletons.

Sequenced material: peripheral blood mononuclear cells (PBMCs), taken at new diagnosis, from a patient treated with antithyroid drugs. The chain joins TRBV12-3 or TRBV12-4 to TRBJ1-5, with TRBD1 matching 7 bases. The sequence came from a female donor with Graves disease. The CDR3 DNA is TGTGCCAGCAGTCCCCAGGGGGTCGATCAGCCCCAGCATTTT. It codes for CASSPQGVDQPQHF.